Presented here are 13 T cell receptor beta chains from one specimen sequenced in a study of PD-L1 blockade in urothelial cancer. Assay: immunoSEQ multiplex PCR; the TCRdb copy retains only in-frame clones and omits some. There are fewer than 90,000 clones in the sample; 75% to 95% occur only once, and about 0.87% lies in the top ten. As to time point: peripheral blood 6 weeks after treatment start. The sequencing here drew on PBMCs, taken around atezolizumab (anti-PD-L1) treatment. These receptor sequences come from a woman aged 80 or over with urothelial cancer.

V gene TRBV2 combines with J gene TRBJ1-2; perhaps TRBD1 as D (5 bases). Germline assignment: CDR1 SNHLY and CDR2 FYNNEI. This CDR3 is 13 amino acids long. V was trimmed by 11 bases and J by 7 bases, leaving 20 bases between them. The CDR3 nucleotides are TGTGCCCCTCGGGGGAGTTATCGCAGTGGCTACACCTTC. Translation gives CAPRGSYRSGYTF. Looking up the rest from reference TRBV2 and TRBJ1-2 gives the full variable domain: EPEVTQTPSHQVTQMGQEVILRCVPISNHLYFYWYRQILGQKVEFLVSFYNNEISEKSEIFDDQFSVERPDGSNFTLKIRSTKLEDSAMYFCAPRGSYRSGYTFGSGTRLTVV.

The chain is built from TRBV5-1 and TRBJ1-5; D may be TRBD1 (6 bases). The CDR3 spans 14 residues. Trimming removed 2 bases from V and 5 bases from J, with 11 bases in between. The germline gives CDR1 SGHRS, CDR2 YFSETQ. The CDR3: CASSLGGIDQPQHF. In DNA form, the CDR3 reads TGCGCCAGCAGCTTAGGGGGAATCGATCAGCCCCAGCATTTT.

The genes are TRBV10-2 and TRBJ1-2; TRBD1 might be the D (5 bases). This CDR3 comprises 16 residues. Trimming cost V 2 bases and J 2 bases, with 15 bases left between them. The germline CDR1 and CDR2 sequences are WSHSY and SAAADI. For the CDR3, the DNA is TGCGCCAGCAGTGAGAATAAGGCCGGGGGAAACTATGGCTACACCTTC. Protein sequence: CASSENKAGGNYGYTF.

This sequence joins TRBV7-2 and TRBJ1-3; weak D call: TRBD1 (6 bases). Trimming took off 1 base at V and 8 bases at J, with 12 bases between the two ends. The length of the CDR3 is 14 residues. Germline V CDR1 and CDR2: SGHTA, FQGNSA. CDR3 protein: CASSLGRGEHTIYF. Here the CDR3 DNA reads TGTGCCAGCAGCTTAGGCAGGGGAGAGCACACCATATATTTT.

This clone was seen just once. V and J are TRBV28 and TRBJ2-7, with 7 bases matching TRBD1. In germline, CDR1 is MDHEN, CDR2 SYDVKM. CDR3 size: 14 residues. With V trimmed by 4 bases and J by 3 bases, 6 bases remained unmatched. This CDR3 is CASSSAGQVYEQYF. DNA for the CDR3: TGTGCCAGCAGTTCCGCTGGACAGGTCTACGAGCAGTACTTC.

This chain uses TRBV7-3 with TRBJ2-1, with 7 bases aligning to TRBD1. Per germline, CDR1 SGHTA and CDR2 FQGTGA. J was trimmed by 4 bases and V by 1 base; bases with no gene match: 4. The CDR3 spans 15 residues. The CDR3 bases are TGTGCCAGCAGCTTAAGGACAGGAACATACAATGAGCAGTTCTTC. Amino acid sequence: CASSLRTGTYNEQFF.

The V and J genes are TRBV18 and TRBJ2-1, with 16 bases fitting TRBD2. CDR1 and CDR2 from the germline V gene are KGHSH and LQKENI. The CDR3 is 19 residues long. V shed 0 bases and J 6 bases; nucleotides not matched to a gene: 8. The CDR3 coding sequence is TGTGCCAGCTCACCACCGAGGGGACTAGCGGGAGGGCCCGGCAATGAGCAGTTCTTC. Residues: CASSPPRGLAGGPGNEQFF.

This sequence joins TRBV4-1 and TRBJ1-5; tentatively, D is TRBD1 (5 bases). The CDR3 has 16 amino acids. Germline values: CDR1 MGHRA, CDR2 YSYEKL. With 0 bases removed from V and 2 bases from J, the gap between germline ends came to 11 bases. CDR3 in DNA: TGCGCCAGCAGCCAAGATCCAGGGTTCCGCAATCAGCCCCAGCATTTT. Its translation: CASSQDPGFRNQPQHF.

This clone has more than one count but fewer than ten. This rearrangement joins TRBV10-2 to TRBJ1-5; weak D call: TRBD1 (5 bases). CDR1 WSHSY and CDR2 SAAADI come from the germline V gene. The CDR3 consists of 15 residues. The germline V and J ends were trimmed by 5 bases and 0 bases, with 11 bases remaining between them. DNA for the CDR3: TGCGCCAGCAGTCCGGACACCTATAGCAATCAGCCCCAGCATTTT. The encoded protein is CASSPDTYSNQPQHF.

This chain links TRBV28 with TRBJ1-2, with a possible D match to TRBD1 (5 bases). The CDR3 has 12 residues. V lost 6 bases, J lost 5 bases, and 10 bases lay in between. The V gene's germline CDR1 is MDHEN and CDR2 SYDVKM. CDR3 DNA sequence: TGTGCCAGCAGCCCGGACACATATGGCTACACCTTC. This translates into CASSPDTYGYTF.

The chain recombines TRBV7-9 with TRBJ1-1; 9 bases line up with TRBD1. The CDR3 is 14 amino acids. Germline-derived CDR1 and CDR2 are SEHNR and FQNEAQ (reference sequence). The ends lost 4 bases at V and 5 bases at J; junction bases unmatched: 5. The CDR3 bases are TGTGCCAGCAGCTGGGGACAGGGTCGGACTGAAGCTTTCTTT. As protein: CASSWGQGRTEAFF. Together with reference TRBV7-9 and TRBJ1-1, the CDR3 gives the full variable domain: DTGVSQNPRHKITKRGQNVTFRCDPISEHNRLYWYRQTLGQGPEFLTYFQNEAQLEKSRLLSDRFSAERPKGSFSTLEIQRTEQGDSAMYLCASSWGQGRTEAFFGQGTRLTVV.

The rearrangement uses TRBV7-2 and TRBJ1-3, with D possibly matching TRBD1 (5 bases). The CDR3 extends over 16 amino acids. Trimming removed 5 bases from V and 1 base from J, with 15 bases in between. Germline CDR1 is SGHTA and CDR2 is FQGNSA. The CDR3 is CASSPWTGLSGNTIYF. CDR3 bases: TGTGCCAGCAGCCCCTGGACGGGACTTTCTGGAAACACCATATATTTT. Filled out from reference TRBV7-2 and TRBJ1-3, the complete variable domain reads GAGVSQSPSNKVTEKGKDVELRCDPISGHTALYWYRQSLGQGLEFLIYFQGNSAPDKSGLPSDRFSAERTGGSVSTLTIQRTQQEDSAVYLCASSPWTGLSGNTIYFGEGSWLTVV.

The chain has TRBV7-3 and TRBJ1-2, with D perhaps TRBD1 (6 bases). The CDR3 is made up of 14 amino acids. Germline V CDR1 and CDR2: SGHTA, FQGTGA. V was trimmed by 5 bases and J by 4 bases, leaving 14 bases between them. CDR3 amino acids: CASSPGGGRYGYTF. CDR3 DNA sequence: TGTGCCAGCAGCCCCGGGGGGGGCCGCTATGGCTACACCTTC.